A single sample is the source of the 18 T cell receptor beta chains below, sequenced in a study of T cells in Graves' hyperthyroidism and ophthalmopathy. The TCR beta CDR3 regions underwent amplification using RNA transcripts as the source. When the TCR CDR3 underwent first-round RT-PCR, the HTBI primer set was used. TCRdb ran MiXCR on the multiplex PCR reads and lists one entry per CDR3 protein. The table records fewer than 500,000 distinct CDR3 sequences, roughly 13% of them present only once. The sequencing input was blood. The receptors shown here come from a man between 25 and 39 years old with Graves' hyperthyroidism that later progressed to Graves' ophthalmopathy.

This clonotype showed up many times. V usage is TRBV12-3 or TRBV12-4 and J usage is TRBJ1-5; D gene uncertain. Trimming removed 7 bases at V and 3 bases at J, with 13 bases between. The CDR3 sequence is 14 residues long. CDR3 loop: CASNAEISNQPQHF. The DNA of the CDR3 is TGTGCCAGCAACGCAGAGATCTCCAATCAGCCCCAGCATTTT.

A note on this clonotype: A much larger clone is a single base away; this may be a read error. V gene TRBV30 combines with J gene TRBJ1-1; 7 positions match TRBD1. The junction had 2 bases not matched to a gene; V was cut back by 0 bases and J by 1 base. There are 14 residues in the CDR3. Germline CDR1 reads GTSNPN; CDR2 reads SVGIG (reference sequence). The CDR3 DNA reads as TGTGCCTGGAGTGTAACAGGGGAGAACACTGAAGCTTTCTTT. This sequence encodes CAWSVTGENTEAFF.

This clonotype was counted only a few times. The CDR3 region is CASSLAGRANEQFF. For the CDR3, the DNA is TGTGCCAGCAGCTTAGCCGGCAGGGCCAATGAGCAGTTCTTC. The chain links TRBV13 to TRBJ2-1; TRBD1 is a possible D gene (5 bases). The CDR3 totals 14 residues. V lost 1 base to trimming and J lost 6 bases, with 10 bases between them. Germline CDR1 PRHDT, CDR2 FYEKMQ (reference sequence).

This clonotype appeared a few times. The chain recombines TRBV9 with TRBJ2-3, with 8 bases identical to TRBD2. The CDR3 loop spans 17 amino acids. V lost 0 bases, J lost 4 bases, and 10 bases stayed unmatched. Per the germline V gene, CDR1 is SGDLS and CDR2 is YYNGEE. The CDR3 sequence is CASSVVGSGDPADTQYF. The CDR3 DNA sequence: TGTGCCAGCAGCGTAGTGGGTAGCGGGGACCCTGCAGATACGCAGTATTTT.

This clonotype has just one count. This could be a read error, since a much larger clone is one nucleotide away. The V and J genes are TRBV6-2 or TRBV6-3 and TRBJ2-3, with D perhaps given as TRBD1 or TRBD2 (5 bases each). There are 15 residues in the CDR3. Per the germline V gene, CDR1 is MNHEY and CDR2 is SVGEGT. CDR3 sequence reads: CASSSYGTFTDTQCF. CDR3 bases: TGTGCCAGCAGTTCGTACGGGACGTTCACAGATACGCAGTGTTTT.

The V and J genes are TRBV4-1 and TRBJ2-2, with 8 bases fitting TRBD1. The germline CDR1 and CDR2 sequences are MGHRA and YSYEKL. The CDR3 is 16 amino acids. Trimming cost V 3 bases and J 4 bases; bases outside gene matches: 7. The CDR3 sequence is CASSHVGQGGTGELFF. Here the CDR3 DNA reads TGCGCCAGCAGCCACGTTGGACAGGGCGGCACCGGGGAGCTGTTTTTT.

This clonotype was observed at least ten times. The chain carries TRBV29-1 and TRBJ1-2; 11 bases match TRBD1. Per the germline V gene, CDR1 is SQVTM and CDR2 is ANQGSEA. The CDR3 spans 14 residues. V lost 1 base and J lost 6; bases outside the gene matches: 4. The CDR3: CSVEVGQGVHGYTF. The CDR3 nucleotides read TGCAGCGTTGAAGTGGGACAGGGGGTCCATGGCTACACCTTC.

This sequence joins TRBV2 and TRBJ2-2, with TRBD1 identical over 10 bases. Germline assignment: CDR1 SNHLY and CDR2 FYNNEI. CDR3 size: 14 residues. The J segment lost 8 bases and the V segment lost 6 bases, leaving 6 bases of the junction unmatched. This CDR3 is CASRRDRGVGELFF. CDR3 nucleotide sequence: TGTGCCAGCAGACGGGACAGGGGTGTAGGGGAGCTGTTTTTT. Full variable domain (missing parts from reference TRBV2 and TRBJ2-2): EPEVTQTPSHQVTQMGQEVILRCVPISNHLYFYWYRQILGQKVEFLVSFYNNEISEKSEIFDDQFSVERPDGSNFTLKIRSTKLEDSAMYFCASRRDRGVGELFFGEGSRLTVL.

V is TRBV5-5 and J is TRBJ2-7; 7 nucleotides agree with TRBD1. J was trimmed by 2 bases and V by 0 bases; bases with no gene match: 8. The CDR3 contains 16 residues. Germline V gives CDR1 SGHKS, CDR2 YYEKEE (reference sequence). For the CDR3, the DNA is TGTGCCAGCAGCTTGGCCGTCGGACAGGTCACCTACGAGCAGTACTTC. This gives the protein CASSLAVGQVTYEQYF.

The genes are TRBV27 and TRBJ1-2, with a weak D call TRBD1 (5 bases). Trimming shortened V by 6 bases and J by 5 bases, and 10 bases separated the two germline ends. The germline gives CDR1 MNHEY, CDR2 SMNVEV (reference sequence). The CDR3 is made up of 12 amino acids. The CDR3 DNA is TGTGCCAGCAGAGGGACTTTTTATGGCTACACCTTC. Protein sequence: CASRGTFYGYTF.

This clonotype was detected ten times or more. The rearrangement joins TRBV5-1 to TRBJ1-1, with D unresolved. The germline V and J ends were trimmed by 6 bases and 1 base, with 7 bases remaining between them. CDR3 length equals 12 residues. CDR1 is SGHRS, CDR2 YFSETQ, per germline. CDR3 in DNA: TGCGCCAGCACCAATTCGAACACTGAAGCTTTCTTT. Translation gives CASTNSNTEAFF.

This clonotype turned up a few times. The chain combines TRBV6-5 with TRBJ2-7; unclear D gene. Germline lookup yields CDR1 MNHEY and CDR2 SVGAGI. This CDR3 comprises 12 residues. V was clipped by 2 bases and J by 5 bases, with 7 bases between them. The CDR3: CASSYRGDEQYF. The DNA of the CDR3 is TGTGCCAGCAGTTACCGTGGGGACGAGCAGTACTTC.

Written as DNA, the CDR3 is TGCAGTGCTAGGCCTCGTGGCGGGGGGCTACCCTACGAGCAGTACTTC. It specifies CSARPRGGGLPYEQYF. The rearrangement links TRBV20-1 to TRBJ2-7; 8 nucleotides line up with TRBD2. V dropped 3 bases and J dropped 2; count of bases not matched to a gene: 12. This CDR3 has 16 amino acids. CDR1 and CDR2 from the germline V gene are DFQATT and SNEGSKA (reference sequence).

This clonotype was counted only a few times. The chain has TRBV5-4 and TRBJ2-1, with D possibly called TRBD1 or TRBD2 (5 bases each). Per the germline V gene, CDR1 is SGHNT and CDR2 is YYREEE (reference sequence). The V end was cut by 2 bases, the J end by 2 bases, with 11 bases between. This CDR3 has 15 residues. In nucleotides, the CDR3 is TGTGCCAGCAGCTTTTGGGACCTGCCCTACAATGAGCAGTTCTTC. Translation gives CASSFWDLPYNEQFF.

V usage is TRBV27 and J usage is TRBJ2-1; D possibly corresponds to TRBD2 (6 bases). Germline V gene data show CDR1 as MNHEY and CDR2 as SMNVEV (reference sequence). The V end lost 6 bases, the J end lost 0 bases, and 18 bases lay between the germline ends. CDR3 length: 17 residues. The CDR3 region is CASSGIGTQSSYNEQFF. The CDR3 DNA sequence: TGTGCCAGCAGCGGGATCGGGACTCAGAGCTCCTACAATGAGCAGTTCTTC.

The chain couples TRBV7-8 to TRBJ1-5; perhaps TRBD1 as D (6 bases). The CDR3 is made up of 16 amino acids. Germline lookup yields CDR1 SGHVS and CDR2 FQNEAQ. Trimming took off 2 bases at V and 5 bases at J, with 16 bases between the two ends. This chain's CDR3 is CASSLSHSGVHQPQHF. The CDR3 region has the DNA TGTGCCAGCAGCTTATCCCACTCAGGGGTACATCAGCCCCAGCATTTT.

In this sample, this clonotype turned up many times. This chain joins TRBV28 and TRBJ2-5; TRBD1 matches at 9 bases. V lost 8 bases, J lost 5 bases, and 9 bases stayed unmatched. CDR1 MDHEN and CDR2 SYDVKM come from the germline V gene. This CDR3 is built from 14 residues. The CDR3 nucleotides read TGTGCCAGCTCCGGACAGGGGTATACGGAGACCCAGTACTTC. Amino acid sequence: CASSGQGYTETQYF.

This clonotype was detected only a few times. The rearrangement joins TRBV18 to TRBJ2-2; D uncertain. The V and J ends lost 1 base and 4 bases respectively, with 10 bases between them. The CDR3 length is 15 residues. Germline V gene lookup returns CDR1 KGHSH and CDR2 LQKENI. The CDR3 is CASSPREWSTGELFF. In DNA, the CDR3 is TGTGCCAGCTCACCACGGGAATGGAGCACCGGGGAGCTGTTTTTT.